The rows below give T cell receptor beta chains drawn from one sample of a study of cytomegalovirus exposure and HLA in healthy donors. Assay used: immunoSEQ multiplex PCR; TCRdb lists only in-frame clones, some missing. The sample consists of about 110,000 clones, 74% of them appearing once. Sequenced input: PBMCs. Every receptor here comes from a man aged 50 to 60 in good health and CMV-seropositive. CDR3s include the opening cysteine and the closing phenylalanine or tryptophan. D genes are given only for firm matches. Only some rows state a clone size, as once, few, many or a class for expanded clones.

>TRBV9|-|14|-|TRBJ2-2
TGTGCCAGCAGCTGGCGAGGAGACACCGGGGAGCTGTTTTTT
CASSWRGDTGELFF
>TRBV6-1|-|13|-|TRBJ1-2
TGTGCCAGCAGAGGGGCGTCTAACTATGGCTACACCTTC
CASRGASNYGYTF
>TRBV5-1|TRBD1|16|-|TRBJ2-7
TGCGCCAGCAGCTTTCATCCTGGACAGGGAATTGGCGAGCAGTACTTC
CASSFHPGQGIGEQYF
>TRBV4-2|-|14|-|TRBJ2-2
TGTGCCAGCAGCCAAGAAATCGTCACCGGGGAGCTGTTTTTT
CASSQEIVTGELFF
>TRBV14|TRBD1|16|-|TRBJ1-4
TGTGCCAGCAGCCGATCGCTCGGGACAGGGAGTGAAAAACTGTTTTTT
CASSRSLGTGSEKLFF
>TRBV5-1|TRBD1|15|-|TRBJ2-7
TGCGCCAGCAGCTACTGGACAGGTGGGACCTACGAGCAGTACTTC
CASSYWTGGTYEQYF
>TRBV6-1|TRBD1|15|-|TRBJ2-5
TGTGCCAGCAGTAACAGGGGTTTCCCTCAAGAGACCCAGTACTTC
CASSNRGFPQETQYF
>TRBV19|TRBD1|12|-|TRBJ1-1
TGTGCCAGTAATACCGGGACAGTAGAGGCTTTCTTT
CASNTGTVEAFF
>TRBV5-1|TRBD1|15|-|TRBJ2-7
TGCGCCAGCAGCCCCATGACAGGGGGCGCGGGTGAGCAGTACTTC
CASSPMTGGAGEQYF
>TRBV10-3|TRBD1|15|-|TRBJ2-5
TGTGCCATCAGTGATGGGACAGGGTTAGGAGAGACCCAGTACTTC
CAISDGTGLGETQYF
>TRBV4-2|TRBD1|17|-|TRBJ2-3
TGTGCCAGCAGCCGAGCCCCGGGACAGGGGAGCACAGATACGCAGTATTTT
CASSRAPGQGSTDTQYF
>TRBV6-1|-|15|-|TRBJ2-3
TGTGCCAGCAGAAGCCCGGGACTCAGCACAGATACGCAGTATTTT
CASRSPGLSTDTQYF
>TRBV7-8|-|12|-|TRBJ2-1
TGTGCCAGCAGCTTGGGCTCCAATGAGCAGTTCTTC
CASSLGSNEQFF
>TRBV15|TRBD1|17|-|TRBJ2-2
TGTGCCACCAGCAGAGATATGACGGACAGGGGCGGCGGGGAGCTGTTTTTT
CATSRDMTDRGGGELFF
>TRBV6-1|TRBD1|17|-|TRBJ2-3
TGTGCCAGCAGTGGGCGTAATCGGGACAGGGCATGGGATACGCAGTATTTT
CASSGRNRDRAWDTQYF
>TRBV7-9|-|13|-|TRBJ1-2
TGTGCCAGCAGCTTCGGGGGGCATGATGGCTACACCTTC
CASSFGGHDGYTF
>TRBV11-1|-|14|-|TRBJ2-5
TGTGCCAGCAGCTTAATACCAACTCAAGAGACCCAGTACTTC
CASSLIPTQETQYF
>TRBV9|-|16|-|TRBJ2-1
TGTGCCAGCAGCGTAGCAGGGTCAACGGTCTACAATGAGCAGTTCTTC
CASSVAGSTVYNEQFF
>TRBV7-8|-|15|-|TRBJ1-5
TGTGCCAGCAGCCCACGGGGGGCCAACGAGGGGGCCCAGCATTTT
CASSPRGANEGAQHF
>TRBV5-1|TRBD1|16|-|TRBJ2-5
TGCGCCAGCAGCTCCAATCCACAGGGGGCTGACGAGACCCAGTACTTC
CASSSNPQGADETQYF
>TRBV9|TRBD2|17|-|TRBJ2-1
TGTGCCAGCAGCGTTAGGACTAGCGGGAGCTCCTACAATGAGCAGTTCTTC
CASSVRTSGSSYNEQFF
>TRBV7-3|-|12|few|TRBJ1-1
TGTGCCAGCAGCCCGGGGGGGACTGAAGCTTTCTTT
CASSPGGTEAFF
>TRBV5-1|-|13|-|TRBJ1-2
TGCGCCAGCAGCTTTACGTTAGACTATGGCTACACCTTC
CASSFTLDYGYTF
>TRBV27|-|14|-|TRBJ2-3
TGTGCCAGCAGCTCAAGCCTAAGCACAGATACGCAGTATTTT
CASSSSLSTDTQYF
>TRBV5-1|TRBD2|15|-|TRBJ2-7
TGCGCCAGCAGCAGTACTAGCGGGGGGGCCGCCGAGCAGTACTTC
CASSSTSGGAAEQYF
>TRBV5-1|TRBD1|15|-|TRBJ1-2
TGCGCCAGCAGCCCGGGACAGATCGGCTACTATGGCTACACCTTC
CASSPGQIGYYGYTF
>TRBV6-4|TRBD1|13|-|TRBJ1-1
TGTGCCAGCAGTGCGGGACAGCTCACTGAAGCTTTCTTT
CASSAGQLTEAFF
>TRBV29-1|TRBD1|15|once|TRBJ2-7
TGCAGCGTTCGTGAGCCGGGACAGGGACACTACGAGCAGTACTTC
CSVREPGQGHYEQYF
>TRBV5-1|-|13|few|TRBJ2-5
TGCGCCAGCAGCAATTGGCAGGGTGAGACCCAGTACTTC
CASSNWQGETQYF
>TRBV2|-|13|-|TRBJ1-2
TGTGCCAGCAGTTCACAGGGAATGGATGGCTACACCTTC
CASSSQGMDGYTF
>TRBV6-4|-|16|-|TRBJ1-5
TGTGCCAGCAGTGAGGGCGGGCTAAATAGCAATCAGCCCCAGCATTTT
CASSEGGLNSNQPQHF
>TRBV11-3|TRBD1|13|-|TRBJ2-7
TGTGCCAGCAGTCGGGACAGGGGGTCCGAGCAGTACTTC
CASSRDRGSEQYF
>TRBV19|-|14|few|TRBJ2-3
TGTGCCAGTAGCGAGGGGACTGGGTCCGATACGCAGTATTTT
CASSEGTGSDTQYF
>TRBV5-1|TRBD1|16|-|TRBJ1-4
TGCGCCAGCAGCTACGGGACAGTACTTCCTAATGAAAAACTGTTTTTT
CASSYGTVLPNEKLFF
>TRBV5-1|TRBD2|15|-|TRBJ2-2
TGCGCCAGCAGCGTAAGCGGGAGGACCACCGGGGAGCTGTTTTTT
CASSVSGRTTGELFF
>TRBV18|-|16|-|TRBJ1-2
TGTGCCAGCTCACCGTCGGCGGGGGGGTTGTACTATGGCTACACCTTC
CASSPSAGGLYYGYTF
>TRBV5-4|-|13|-|TRBJ1-2
TGTGCCAGCAGCTTGGTCGGGTACTATGGCTACACCTTC
CASSLVGYYGYTF
>TRBV2|TRBD1|15|-|TRBJ1-5
TGTGCCGGCGATAAGGGACAGGGGGCACATCAGCCCCAGCATTTT
CAGDKGQGAHQPQHF
>TRBV5-4|TRBD1|13|-|TRBJ2-7
TGTGCCAGCACACCGGGACAGGGCCTGAGACAGTACTTC
CASTPGQGLRQYF
>TRBV5-4|TRBD2|15|once|TRBJ2-3
TGTGCCAGCAGCCGTGGACTAGTTAGCACAGATACGCAGTATTTT
CASSRGLVSTDTQYF
>TRBV29-1|-|11|-|TRBJ2-1
TGCAGCGTTGGAGCTAGCGATGAGCAGTTCTTC
CSVGASDEQFF
>TRBV10-3|-|14|-|TRBJ2-1
TGTGCCACCTCCCTTACCGGGACTTTGGATGAGCAGTTCTTC
CATSLTGTLDEQFF
>TRBV5-4|TRBD1|13|-|TRBJ2-5
TGTGCCAGCAGCACGGACAGGGGAGGGACCCAGTACTTC
CASSTDRGGTQYF
>TRBV9|-|14|-|TRBJ2-3
TGTGCCAGCAGCGTAGCTAGCCGGGGAGATACGCAGTATTTT
CASSVASRGDTQYF
>TRBV2|TRBD1|15|-|TRBJ2-4
TGTGCCAGCAGCTACGGACAGGGGGTTCAAAACATTCAGTACTTC
CASSYGQGVQNIQYF
>TRBV30|-|13|-|TRBJ1-1
TGTGCCTGGAGTGTTACAGGGTTGGGTGAAGCTTTCTTT
CAWSVTGLGEAFF
>TRBV28|-|12|-|TRBJ2-3
TGTGCCAGCAACATGGTGACAGATACGCAGTATTTT
CASNMVTDTQYF
>TRBV21-1|-|14|-|TRBJ2-7
TGTGCCAGCAGCAAGGGACTTCCCTCCTACGAGCAGTACTTC
CASSKGLPSYEQYF